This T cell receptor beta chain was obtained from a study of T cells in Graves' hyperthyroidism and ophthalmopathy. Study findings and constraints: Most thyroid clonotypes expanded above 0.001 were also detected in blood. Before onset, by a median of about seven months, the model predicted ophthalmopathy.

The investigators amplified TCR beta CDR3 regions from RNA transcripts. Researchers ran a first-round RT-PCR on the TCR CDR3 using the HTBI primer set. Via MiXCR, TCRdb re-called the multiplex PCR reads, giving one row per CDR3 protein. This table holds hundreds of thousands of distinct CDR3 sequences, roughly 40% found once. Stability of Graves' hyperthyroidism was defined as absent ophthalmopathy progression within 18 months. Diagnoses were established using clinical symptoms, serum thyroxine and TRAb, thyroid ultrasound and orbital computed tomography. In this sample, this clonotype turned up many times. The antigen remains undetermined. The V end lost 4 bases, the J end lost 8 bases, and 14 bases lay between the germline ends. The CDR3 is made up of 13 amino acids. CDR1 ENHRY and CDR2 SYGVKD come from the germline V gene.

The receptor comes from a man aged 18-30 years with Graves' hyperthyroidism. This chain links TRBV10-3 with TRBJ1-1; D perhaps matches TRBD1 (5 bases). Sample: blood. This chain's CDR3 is CAISVEGLGEAFF. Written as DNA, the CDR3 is TGTGCCATCAGTGTAGAGGGGTTGGGAGAAGCTTTCTTT.